These 8 T cell receptor beta chains share one sample of origin, sequenced in a study of human T cells and chemical hapten exposure. As the library was built, unique molecular identifiers were attached to individual cDNA molecules. MiXCR was run by TCRdb on the reads, yielding one entry per CDR3 protein. The sample lists about 4,800 distinct CDR3 sequences, 50% to 60% occurring once. The treatment is: therapeutic diphenylcyclopropenone sensitization with weekly scalp DPC. Sequencing used whole blood, obtained before DPC sensitization or 2, 6, or about 24 weeks after (not recorded which). These receptors all stem from an adult with alopecia areata. Some clones in this sample may be carry-over from other donors' samples. This table probably holds off-target reads from a library built for another chain.

The chain carries TRBV15 and TRBJ2-1, with 10 bases fitting TRBD2. The V gene end was trimmed by 0 bases and the J gene end by 9 bases; junction bases not matched to a gene: 11. CDR3 size: 17 residues. Germline V lookup: CDR1 LNHNV, CDR2 YYDKDF (reference sequence). The CDR3 reads CATSREHLAGETTEQFF. The CDR3 coding sequence is TGTGCCACCAGCAGAGAACACCTAGCGGGAGAGACTACTGAGCAGTTCTTC.

This sequence joins TRBV20-1 and TRBJ2-3; possibly TRBD2 for D (5 bases). The CDR3 extends over 12 amino acids. Germline V gene sequence: CDR1 DFQATT, CDR2 SNEGSKA (reference sequence). V dropped 6 bases and J dropped 4 bases, with 11 bases sitting between them. CDR3 loop: CSALLASDTQYF. CDR3 DNA: TGCAGTGCCCTGCTAGCATCAGATACGCAGTATTTT.

The chain employs TRBV10-3 and TRBJ2-4; 10 nucleotides line up with TRBD1. This CDR3 has 17 residues. The germline gives CDR1 ENHRY, CDR2 SYGVKD. V was pared by 0 bases and J by 2 bases, with 4 bases of the junction left unmatched. CDR3 protein: CAISESQGQGTKNIQYF. The CDR3 coding sequence is TGTGCCATCAGTGAGTCGCAGGGACAGGGGACCAAAAACATTCAGTACTTC.

This clonotype appeared a single time. The chain combines TRBV28 with TRBJ2-7, with 11 bases matching TRBD2. The trim removed 6 bases at V and 4 bases at J, leaving 5 bases unmatched. CDR1 is MDHEN, CDR2 SYDVKM, per germline. This CDR3 contains 14 residues. The CDR3 coding sequence is TGTGCCAGCAGATTAGCGGGGGGGCCGTACGAGCAGTACTTC. This gives the protein CASRLAGGPYEQYF.

This chain links TRBV9 with TRBJ2-1, with 13 bases that match TRBD2. Germline CDR1 is SGDLS and CDR2 is YYNGEE. V lost 4 bases, J lost 6 bases, and 4 bases stayed unmatched. This CDR3 is 15 amino acids long. CDR3 nucleotides: TGTGCCAGCAGCACGGGACTAGCGGGACTCAATGAGCAGTTCTTC. Residues: CASSTGLAGLNEQFF. Using reference TRBV9 and TRBJ2-1 for the parts outside the CDR3, the full variable domain is DSGVTQTPKHLITATGQRVTLRCSPRSGDLSVYWYQQSLDQGLQFLIQYYNGEERAKGNILERFSAQQFPDLHSELNLSSLELGDSALYFCASSTGLAGLNEQFFGPGTRLTVL.

This clonotype was detected a few times. V usage is TRBV18 and J usage is TRBJ2-7; 8 bases map to TRBD1. Germline trimming cut 6 bases from V and 3 bases from J; bases unmatched to any gene: 10. Germline-derived CDR1 and CDR2 are KGHSH and LQKENI. This CDR3 has 15 amino acids. The CDR3 here is CASSLDRVVLYEQYF. Written as DNA, the CDR3 is TGTGCCAGCTCGCTGGACAGGGTGGTTCTCTACGAGCAGTACTTC.

The V and J genes are TRBV7-9 and TRBJ2-3, with D perhaps matching TRBD2 (5 bases). The CDR3 contains 15 residues. V lost 1 base and J lost 4, with 12 bases in between. The germline V gene encodes CDR1 SEHNR and CDR2 FQNEAQ (reference sequence). CDR3 nucleotides: TGTGCCAGCAGCTTAGGGGCTTCCGGGGCAGATACGCAGTATTTT. It encodes CASSLGASGADTQYF.

V and J are TRBV18 and TRBJ2-3; D not certain. The germline V gene encodes CDR1 KGHSH and CDR2 LQKENI. V shed 3 bases and J shed 5 bases, with 9 bases lying between them. This CDR3 comprises 13 residues. The CDR3 spells CASSPTRGDTQYF. The DNA for the CDR3 is TGTGCCAGCTCACCTACGAGAGGAGATACGCAGTATTTT.